This T cell receptor beta chain was retrieved from a study of CD8 T cells in ankylosing spondylitis. Findings and caveats of the study: Seven or eight highly homologous variants made up a TCR beta motif, and this motif appeared characteristic of ankylosing spondylitis blood.

Details on this clonotype: Antigen: not known.

The CDR3 consists of 14 residues. The V segment lost 0 bases and the J segment 7 bases; nucleotides outside the gene matches: 4. Germline V gene data show CDR1 as SGHTA and CDR2 as FQGTGA. Each TCR beta library was made by quantitative 5'-RACE that incorporated molecular barcodes. A single record per CDR3 protein comes from TCRdb applying MiXCR to the 5' RACE reads. Altogether around 890,000 distinct CDR3 sequences are present, approximately 10% being singletons, with the ten largest covering 0.45% to 0.6%. The TCR originated in a male donor with ankylosing spondylitis. The specimen sequenced was blood, either unsorted or a sorted T cell fraction (not recorded which). This rearrangement joins TRBV7-3 to TRBJ2-3; 7 positions agree with TRBD1. CDR3 amino acids: CASSLTQGENTQYF. The DNA of the CDR3 is TGTGCCAGCAGCTTAACTCAGGGGGAAAATACGCAGTATTTT.